This TCR beta chain was recovered during a study of blood T cell repertoires in COVID-19. Study-wide context: T cells, B-cell-depleted T cells, or PBMCs provided the cDNA or gDNA that served as material.

Per the study methods: Quantification of nucleated cells was approximated via reference gene primer amplification. Profiling relied on immunoSEQ multiplex PCR, and the TCRdb table lists in-frame clones only, not all of them. V and J calls and clone size are copied from that table; D and trimming were computed from the DNA. This sample has over 300,000 clones; 80% to 90% occur once, and the top ten carry roughly 1.2%. This CDR3 is 18 amino acids long. Unmatched junction bases numbered 14, after V lost 3 bases and J lost 4 bases. The V gene's germline CDR1 is SGHDT and CDR2 YYEEEE. Sequences were obtained from peripheral blood. This TCR derives from a man between 40 and 49 years old with acute or convalescent COVID-19. V usage is TRBV5-6 and J usage is TRBJ2-2, with 8 positions matching TRBD2. The CDR3 loop reads CASSSPMAGGRSTGELFF. The CDR3, as DNA: TGTGCCAGCAGCTCCCCTATGGCGGGGGGCAGAAGCACCGGGGAGCTGTTTTTT.